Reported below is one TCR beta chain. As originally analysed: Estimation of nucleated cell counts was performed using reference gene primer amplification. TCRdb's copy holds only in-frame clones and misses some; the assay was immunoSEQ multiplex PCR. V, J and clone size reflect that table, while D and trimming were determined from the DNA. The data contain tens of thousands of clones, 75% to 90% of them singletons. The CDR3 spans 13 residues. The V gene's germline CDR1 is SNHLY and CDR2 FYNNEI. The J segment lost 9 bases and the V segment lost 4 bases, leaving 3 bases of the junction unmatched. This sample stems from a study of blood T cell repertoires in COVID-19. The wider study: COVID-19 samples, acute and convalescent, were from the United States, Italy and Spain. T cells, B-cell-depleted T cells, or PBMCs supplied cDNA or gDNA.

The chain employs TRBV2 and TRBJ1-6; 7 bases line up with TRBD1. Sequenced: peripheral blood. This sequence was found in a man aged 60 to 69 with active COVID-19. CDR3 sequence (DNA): TGTGCCAGCAGTGGGGACAGCTCTTCACCCCTCCACTTT. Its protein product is CASSGDSSSPLHF.